The 30 T cell receptor beta chains below were found in one sample sequenced in a study of shared clonotypes between healthy human individuals. Naive CD8 populations comprised CD45RO-negative cells positively selected for CCR7, excluding terminally differentiated effector memory CD45RA+ cells. Repertoires were generated with immunoSEQ multiplex PCR, while TCRdb's copy carries only in-frame clones and drops some. The table has millions of clones, about 95% seen once. What was sequenced was naive CD8+ T cells sorted from blood. The source of these receptors is a man younger than 30 in good health.

Turning to this clone: The same CDR3 is also encoded by other DNA sequences in this sample. The genes are TRBV9 and TRBJ2-3; 13 bases are a match to TRBD2. CDR1 is SGDLS and CDR2 is YYNGEE in the germline V gene. The CDR3 runs 16 residues. With V trimmed by 0 bases and J by 4 bases, 2 bases remained unmatched. The CDR3 nucleotides are TGTGCCAGCAGCGTAGCACTAGCGGGAGGGCCAGATACGCAGTATTTT. Amino acid sequence: CASSVALAGGPDTQYF. The whole variable domain, filled in from reference TRBV9 and TRBJ2-3, reads DSGVTQTPKHLITATGQRVTLRCSPRSGDLSVYWYQQSLDQGLQFLIQYYNGEERAKGNILERFSAQQFPDLHSELNLSSLELGDSALYFCASSVALAGGPDTQYFGPGTRLTVL.

Notes on this clone: This sequence may be a read error, since a much larger clone differs from it by one base. The same CDR3 can be traced to other DNA sequences in this sample. V and J are TRBV11-2 and TRBJ2-7, with D unclear. Germline V gene sequence: CDR1 SGHAT, CDR2 FQNNGV. CDR3 size: 11 residues. V dropped 4 bases and J dropped 3 bases, with 4 bases sitting between them. The chain's CDR3 is CASSWGYEQYF. For the CDR3, the DNA is TGTGCCAGCAGCTGGGGCTACGAGCAGTACTTC.

V and J are TRBV4-1 and TRBJ1-4; D not resolved. The V and J ends lost 1 base and 5 bases respectively, with 8 bases between them. The germline gives CDR1 MGHRA, CDR2 YSYEKL. The CDR3 extends over 14 amino acids. The CDR3 DNA sequence: TGCGCCAGCAGCCAAGTTGTGCAGAATGAAAAACTGTTTTTT. Translation gives CASSQVVQNEKLFF.

The chain employs TRBV7-2 and TRBJ2-5, with D possibly TRBD1 on 8 matching bases. V was trimmed by 5 bases and J by 3 bases, leaving 19 bases between them. There are 16 residues in the CDR3. Germline CDR1 and CDR2: SGHTA and FQGNSA. CDR3 loop: CASSPPGGQGEETQYF. CDR3 nucleotide sequence: TGTGCCAGCAGCCCTCCGGGAGGACAGGGAGAAGAGACCCAGTACTTC.

This rearrangement joins TRBV7-3 to TRBJ2-3; 10 bases agree with TRBD2. The CDR3 length is 15 residues. Trimming took 5 bases from V and 10 from J; bases not matched to a gene: 12. Germline-derived CDR1 and CDR2 are SGHTA and FQGTGA. The CDR3 DNA reads as TGTGCCAGCAGCCCCGGACTAGCGGCCTCAGAGGCGCAGTATTTT. Its translation: CASSPGLAASEAQYF.

V is TRBV6-5 and J is TRBJ2-1; 14 bases fit TRBD2. V shed 6 bases, J shed 8 bases, and the junction held 6 bases outside the gene matches. The germline CDR1 and CDR2 sequences are MNHEY and SVGAGI. The CDR3 length is 15 residues. The CDR3 reads CASRWTSGGRDEQFF. DNA for the CDR3: TGTGCCAGCAGATGGACTAGCGGGGGGCGGGATGAGCAGTTCTTC.

The chain is built from TRBV5-6 and TRBJ2-1; D not resolved. The ends were cut back, 4 bases at V and 0 bases at J, with 11 bases in the middle. The CDR3 totals 15 residues. CDR1 and CDR2 from the germline V gene are SGHDT and YYEEEE. CDR3 DNA sequence: TGTGCCAGCAGCAGCGACTGGGACTCCTACAATGAGCAGTTCTTC. The encoded protein is CASSSDWDSYNEQFF.

The chain employs TRBV27 and TRBJ2-7, with 9 bases matching TRBD2. Germline trimming cut 2 bases from V and 2 bases from J; bases unmatched to any gene: 13. CDR1 is MNHEY, CDR2 SMNVEV, per germline (reference sequence). This CDR3 has 18 residues. The CDR3 sequence is CASSLKGNSGGSPYEQYF. CDR3 coding DNA: TGTGCCAGCAGTTTAAAGGGGAATAGCGGGGGATCCCCCTACGAGCAGTACTTC.

Here the CDR3 DNA reads TGTGCCAGCAGGGGGTCCTCCACCGGGGAGCTGTTTTTT. It is translated as CASRGSSTGELFF. The chain joins TRBV6-5 to TRBJ2-2; D unclear. The CDR3 extends over 13 amino acids. Trimming removed 6 bases at V and 4 bases at J, with 9 bases between. Germline V gene lookup returns CDR1 MNHEY and CDR2 SVGAGI.

The chain links TRBV19 to TRBJ1-1, with a weak D call TRBD1 (5 bases). Germline-derived CDR1 and CDR2 are LNHDA and SQIVND (reference sequence). This CDR3 is 12 amino acids long. The V end was cut by 10 bases, the J end by 0 bases, with 9 bases between. CDR3 residues: CATTGLNTEAFF. The CDR3 region has the DNA TGTGCCACGACGGGGCTGAACACTGAAGCTTTCTTT.

This chain connects TRBV7-9 to TRBJ2-7; D is unresolved. Germline-derived CDR1 and CDR2 are SEHNR and FQNEAQ (reference sequence). V was cut by 5 bases and J by 2 bases, with 13 bases left in between. The CDR3 is 14 amino acids. CDR3 protein: CASSRKVGPYEQYF. The DNA for the CDR3 is TGTGCCAGCAGCCGAAAAGTGGGCCCCTACGAGCAGTACTTC.

This clone has more than one count but fewer than ten. V is TRBV28 and J is TRBJ1-5, with unresolved D. Germline CDR1 and CDR2: MDHEN and SYDVKM. Trimming took off 4 bases at V and 4 bases at J, with 14 bases between the two ends. CDR3 length: 15 residues. The CDR3 bases are TGTGCCAGCAGTTCTAGGGCGGTGACTAATCAGCCCCAGCATTTT. Protein product: CASSSRAVTNQPQHF.

The chain carries TRBV5-4 and TRBJ2-4, with 12 bases lining up with TRBD1. With V trimmed by 5 bases and J by 15 bases, 9 bases remained unmatched. The CDR3 is 13 amino acids. Germline CDR1 SGHNT, CDR2 YYREEE (reference sequence). In DNA form, the CDR3 reads TGTGCCAGCAGTGCCGGGACAGGGGGCAATTGGTACTTC. Amino acid sequence: CASSAGTGGNWYF.

The chain combines TRBV11-2 with TRBJ1-3; D not resolved. Germline assignment: CDR1 SGHAT and CDR2 FQNNGV. CDR3 length: 13 residues. Trimming removed 7 bases from V and 3 bases from J, with 10 bases in between. The DNA of the CDR3 is TGTGCCAGCACCGCTAGCTTTGGAAACACCATATATTTT. Protein product: CASTASFGNTIYF.

The chain combines TRBV6-1 with TRBJ2-5, with D possibly being TRBD1 or TRBD2 (5 bases each). CDR3 length: 13 amino acids. The germline V gene encodes CDR1 MNHNS and CDR2 SASEGT. Trimming took off 4 bases at V and 4 bases at J, with 10 bases between the two ends. CDR3 coding DNA: TGTGCCAGCAGTGTACTAGGGACAGAGACCCAGTACTTC. This sequence encodes CASSVLGTETQYF.

The chain couples TRBV4-1 to TRBJ2-7; either TRBD1 or TRBD2 may supply D (5 bases each). The CDR3 covers 19 residues. Per the germline V gene, CDR1 is MGHRA and CDR2 is YSYEKL. Trimming stripped 0 bases from V and 3 bases from J, with 24 bases between. Written as DNA, the CDR3 is TGCGCCAGCAGCCAAGACGACAGCCCCAAACTTGATGGGGGCTACGAGCAGTACTTC. As protein: CASSQDDSPKLDGGYEQYF.

The chain has TRBV30 and TRBJ2-1, with D perhaps being TRBD1 or TRBD2 (5 bases each). CDR1 GTSNPN and CDR2 SVGIG come from the germline V gene (reference sequence). Trimming took 5 bases from V and 8 from J, leaving 13 bases between them. The CDR3 runs 12 residues. In nucleotides, the CDR3 is TGTGCCTGGGGGGAAGAGGGGTATGAGCAGTTCTTC. Its protein product is CAWGEEGYEQFF.

This clone was picked up one time. The chain uses TRBV5-6 and TRBJ1-4; D is perhaps TRBD1 (5 bases). CDR1 and CDR2 from the germline V gene are SGHDT and YYEEEE. Trimming took 6 bases from V and 0 from J, leaving 15 bases between them. The CDR3 runs to 16 residues. CDR3 nucleotides: TGTGCCAGCACCCTGGAAGGACACTCAACTAATGAAAAACTGTTTTTT. Protein sequence: CASTLEGHSTNEKLFF.

J is TRBJ2-7 and V is TRBV29-1, with 11 positions matching TRBD2. The CDR3 runs to 14 residues. V lost 3 bases and J lost 4; bases outside the gene matches: 5. Germline CDR1 is SQVTM and CDR2 is ANQGSEA. The CDR3 reads CSVEIAGGRYEQYF. CDR3 bases: TGCAGCGTTGAGATAGCGGGAGGGAGGTACGAGCAGTACTTC.

This clone was counted a few times. Mismatch with germline at one junction end may stem from a read error. This CDR3 is also generated by other DNA sequences in the sample. The V gene is TRBV30, the J gene TRBJ1-2; 8 bases are a match to TRBD1. The CDR3 runs 12 residues. The germline V gene encodes CDR1 GTSNPN and CDR2 SVGIG (reference sequence). CDR3: CAWRDPGQALFF. In nucleotides, the CDR3 is TGTGCCTGGAGGGACCCGGGACAGGCACTTTTTTTC.

This rearrangement joins TRBV4-1 to TRBJ2-7, with D unclear. Trimming pared 3 bases from V and 3 bases from J, leaving 12 bases between. The CDR3 totals 14 residues. Germline CDR1 MGHRA, CDR2 YSYEKL. CDR3 sequence reads: CASSQKASNYEQYF. CDR3 bases: TGCGCCAGCAGCCAGAAAGCGTCCAACTACGAGCAGTACTTC.

V gene TRBV30 combines with J gene TRBJ2-7, with 8 bases fitting TRBD2. V lost 2 bases to trimming and J lost 3 bases; unmatched junction nucleotides: 6. Looked up from germline, CDR1 is GTSNPN and CDR2 is SVGIG (reference sequence). CDR3 length equals 14 residues. CDR3 protein: CAWSFRGGVYEQYF. The CDR3 coding sequence is TGTGCCTGGAGTTTTCGGGGGGGAGTCTACGAGCAGTACTTC.

This sequence joins TRBV2 and TRBJ2-7; 7 nucleotides match TRBD1. This CDR3 comprises 15 residues. Germline CDR1 SNHLY, CDR2 FYNNEI. J gave up 0 bases and V 3 bases, and 5 bases lay outside the gene matches. The CDR3 DNA follows: TGTGCCAGCAGTGAGATTTGGGACAGCTCCTACGAGCAGTACTTC. This gives the protein CASSEIWDSSYEQYF. The variable domain in full, completed from reference TRBV2 and TRBJ2-7, reads EPEVTQTPSHQVTQMGQEVILRCVPISNHLYFYWYRQILGQKVEFLVSFYNNEISEKSEIFDDQFSVERPDGSNFTLKIRSTKLEDSAMYFCASSEIWDSSYEQYFGPGTRLTVT.

Concerning this clone itself: Other nucleotide sequences from this sample produce the same CDR3. The rearrangement links TRBV19 to TRBJ2-2; no firm D call. Trimming left V 8 bases short and J 1 base short, with 11 bases between. This CDR3 spans 14 amino acids. Germline assignment: CDR1 LNHDA and CDR2 SQIVND (reference sequence). The CDR3 protein is CASSPRQNTGELFF. CDR3 coding DNA: TGTGCCAGTTCCCCCAGGCAGAACACCGGGGAGCTGTTTTTT.

The J gene is TRBJ2-2, the V gene TRBV11-2; the D is unclear. The CDR3 runs 14 residues. Trimming left V 3 bases short and J 6 bases short, with 11 bases between. Germline V lookup: CDR1 SGHAT, CDR2 FQNNGV. The CDR3 region has the DNA TGTGCCAGCAGCTTTGGCGGTTGGGCCGGGGAGCTGTTTTTT. Protein product: CASSFGGWAGELFF. The variable domain in full, with the rest retrieved from reference TRBV11-2 and TRBJ2-2, is EAGVAQSPRYKIIEKRQSVAFWCNPISGHATLYWYQQILGQGPKLLIQFQNNGVVDDSQLPKDRFSAERLKGVDSTLKIQPAKLEDSAVYLCASSFGGWAGELFFGEGSRLTVL.

This chain links TRBV7-9 with TRBJ2-1; D is perhaps TRBD1 or TRBD2 (5 bases each). V gave up 5 bases and J gave up 5 bases, with 7 bases separating them. Germline loops: CDR1 SEHNR, CDR2 FQNEAQ (reference sequence). The CDR3 runs 12 residues. CDR3 nucleotides: TGTGCCAGCAGCCGAGGGGACAATGAGCAGTTCTTC. This translates into CASSRGDNEQFF.

In regard to this clone: Other DNA sequences in this sample translate to the same CDR3. The CDR3 spells CASSLVGDEQYF. The CDR3 DNA follows: TGTGCCAGCAGCTTAGTGGGGGATGAGCAGTACTTC. The chain uses TRBV7-9 and TRBJ2-7; D is tentatively TRBD1 or TRBD2 (5 bases each). Germline CDR1 reads SEHNR; CDR2 reads FQNEAQ (reference sequence). This CDR3 has 12 residues. V lost 1 base, J lost 7 bases, and 8 bases lay in between.

The V call is TRBV7-2, the J call TRBJ1-4, with D unresolved. This CDR3 spans 16 amino acids. Trimming cost V 1 base and J 0 bases, with 9 bases left between them. Germline V CDR1 and CDR2: SGHTA, FQGNSA. CDR3 amino acids: CASSLVMLTTNEKLFF. The CDR3 nucleotides read TGTGCCAGCAGCTTAGTCATGCTTACAACTAATGAAAAACTGTTTTTT.

The rearrangement links TRBV27 to TRBJ2-7; 14 positions agree with TRBD2. V dropped 4 bases and J dropped 4; count of bases not matched to a gene: 3. The CDR3 sequence is 15 residues long. The germline V gene has CDR1 MNHEY and CDR2 SMNVEV (reference sequence). This chain's CDR3 is CASSSRTSGRYEQYF. CDR3 coding DNA: TGTGCCAGCAGTTCCAGGACTAGCGGGAGGTACGAGCAGTACTTC.

This sequence joins TRBV4-1 and TRBJ2-3, with D unresolved. The CDR3 runs 13 residues. V was cut by 4 bases and J by 4 bases, with 9 bases left in between. Germline V CDR1 and CDR2: MGHRA, YSYEKL. The CDR3 sequence: CASSLGPADTQYF. The CDR3 DNA reads TGCGCCAGCAGCCTTGGACCGGCAGATACGCAGTATTTT.